This TCR beta chain was identified in a study of OX40 agonist ivuxolimab in advanced cancers. Patients with autoimmune history or systemic immunosuppression were excluded. V dropped 0 bases and J dropped 4 bases, with 9 bases sitting between them. From germline, CDR1 is SNHLY and CDR2 FYNNEI. This CDR3 is 15 amino acids long. The study, taken as a whole, reports: Expanded clones were, on average, more numerous among CD8+ T cells than CD4+.

The table came from immunoSEQ multiplex PCR; TCRdb's copy has only in-frame clones and leaves some out. The table shows tens of thousands of clones, with roughly 91% occurring only once. Comment on this clone: No antigen is known for it.

This material consisted of CD4+ or CD8+ T cells sorted from blood, taken in a trial of the OX40 agonist ivuxolimab. The rearrangement joins TRBV2 to TRBJ1-4; possibly TRBD1 for D (6 bases). The source is an adult with an advanced solid tumor such as melanoma, head and neck, liver or kidney cancer. The CDR3 is CASSEADSFNEKLFF. The CDR3 DNA reads TGTGCCAGCAGTGAAGCGGACAGTTTTAATGAAAAACTGTTTTTT.